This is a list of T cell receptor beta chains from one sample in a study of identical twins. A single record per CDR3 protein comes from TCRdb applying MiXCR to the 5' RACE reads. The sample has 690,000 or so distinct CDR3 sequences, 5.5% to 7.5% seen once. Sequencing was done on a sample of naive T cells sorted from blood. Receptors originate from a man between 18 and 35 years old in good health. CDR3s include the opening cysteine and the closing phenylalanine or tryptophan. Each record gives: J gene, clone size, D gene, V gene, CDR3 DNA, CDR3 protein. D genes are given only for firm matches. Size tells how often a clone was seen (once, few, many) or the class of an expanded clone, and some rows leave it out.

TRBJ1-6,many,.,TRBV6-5,TGTGCCAGCAGTTATAGCCCCAATCCAGGTTCACCCCTCCACTTT,CASSYSPNPGSPLHF
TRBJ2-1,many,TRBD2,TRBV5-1,TGCGCCAGCGGACGGGAGGGGAGCTCCTACAATGAGCAGTTCTTC,CASGREGSSYNEQFF
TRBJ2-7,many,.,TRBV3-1,TGTGCCAGCAGCCAAGAAGGAGACGAGCAGTACTTC,CASSQEGDEQYF
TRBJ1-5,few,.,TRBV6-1,TGTGCCAGCCAACGCAGGGAGGGTCAGCCCCAGCATTTT,CASQRREGQPQHF
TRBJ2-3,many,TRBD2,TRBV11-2,TGTGCCAGCAGCCCTACCGGGACTAGCGGGACTCCATGCACAGATACGCAGTATTTT,CASSPTGTSGTPCTDTQYF
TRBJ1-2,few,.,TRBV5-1,TGCGCCAGCCGCTCGGAGGGGGATGGCTACACCTTC,CASRSEGDGYTF
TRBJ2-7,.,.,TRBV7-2,TGTGCCAGCAGCCCCGCCGCGGGACGGAATTACGAGCAGTACTTC,CASSPAAGRNYEQYF
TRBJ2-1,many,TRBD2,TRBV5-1,TGCGCCAGCAGCCCCCCCGGGACTAGCGGGACGACTAGGAATGAGCAGTTCTTC,CASSPPGTSGTTRNEQFF
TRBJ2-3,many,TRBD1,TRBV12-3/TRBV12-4,TGTGCCAGCAGCCTGACAGGGGGCGCCCCAGATACGCAGTATTTT,CASSLTGGAPDTQYF
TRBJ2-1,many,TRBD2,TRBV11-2,TGTGCCAGCAGCCCGGGACTAGCGGGAGTGAGGGCCCGCAATGAGCAGTTCTTC,CASSPGLAGVRARNEQFF